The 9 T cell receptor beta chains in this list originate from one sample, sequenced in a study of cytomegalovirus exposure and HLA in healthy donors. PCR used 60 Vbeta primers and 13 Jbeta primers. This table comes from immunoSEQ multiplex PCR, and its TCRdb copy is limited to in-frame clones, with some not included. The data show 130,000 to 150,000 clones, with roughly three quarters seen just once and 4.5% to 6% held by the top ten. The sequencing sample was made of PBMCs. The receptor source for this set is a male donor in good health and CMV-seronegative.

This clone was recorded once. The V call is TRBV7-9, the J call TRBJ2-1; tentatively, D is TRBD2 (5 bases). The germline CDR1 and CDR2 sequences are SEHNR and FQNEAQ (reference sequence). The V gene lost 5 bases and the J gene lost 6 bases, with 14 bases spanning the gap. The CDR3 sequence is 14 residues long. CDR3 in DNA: TGTGCCAGCAGCCCCCCCTTTGAGGGCAATGAGCAGTTCTTC. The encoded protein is CASSPPFEGNEQFF.

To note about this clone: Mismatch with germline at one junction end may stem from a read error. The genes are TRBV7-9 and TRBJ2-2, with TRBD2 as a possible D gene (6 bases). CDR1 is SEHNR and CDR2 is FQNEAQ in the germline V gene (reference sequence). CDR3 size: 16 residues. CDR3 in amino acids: CSSSLNGGTNTGELFF. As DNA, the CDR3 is TGTTCCAGCAGCTTAAACGGCGGGACGAACACCGGGGAGCTGTTTTTT.

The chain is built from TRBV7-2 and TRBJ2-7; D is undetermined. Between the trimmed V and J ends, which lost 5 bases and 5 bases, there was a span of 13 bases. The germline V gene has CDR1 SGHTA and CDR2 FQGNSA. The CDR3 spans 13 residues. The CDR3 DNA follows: TGTGCCAGCAGCCTCTCCGGTATCCACGAGCAGTACTTC. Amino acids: CASSLSGIHEQYF.

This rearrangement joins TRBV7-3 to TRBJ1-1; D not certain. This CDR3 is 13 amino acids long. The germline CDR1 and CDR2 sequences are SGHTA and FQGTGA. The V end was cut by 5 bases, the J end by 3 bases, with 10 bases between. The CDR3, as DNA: TGTGCCAGCAGCGAAAGTCGGGACACTGAAGCTTTCTTT. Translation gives CASSESRDTEAFF.

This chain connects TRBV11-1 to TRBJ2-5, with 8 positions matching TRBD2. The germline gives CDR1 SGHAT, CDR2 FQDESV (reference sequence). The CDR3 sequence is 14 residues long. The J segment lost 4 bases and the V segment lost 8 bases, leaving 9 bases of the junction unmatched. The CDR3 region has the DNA TGTGCCAGCCACAAGCGGGGGAGACCAGAGACCCAGTACTTC. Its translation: CASHKRGRPETQYF.

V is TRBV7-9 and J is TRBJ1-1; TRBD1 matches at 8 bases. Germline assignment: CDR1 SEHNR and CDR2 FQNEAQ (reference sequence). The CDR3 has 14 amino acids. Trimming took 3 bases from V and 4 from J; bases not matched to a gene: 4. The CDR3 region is CASSFIGQGTEAFF. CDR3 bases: TGTGCCAGCAGCTTCATTGGACAGGGCACTGAAGCTTTCTTT.

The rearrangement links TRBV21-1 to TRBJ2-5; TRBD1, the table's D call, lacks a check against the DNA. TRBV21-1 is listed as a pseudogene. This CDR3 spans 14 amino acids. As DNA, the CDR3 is TGTGCCAGCAGCCCCCCGGGACAACAAGAGACCCAGTACTTC. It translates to CASSPPGQQETQYF.

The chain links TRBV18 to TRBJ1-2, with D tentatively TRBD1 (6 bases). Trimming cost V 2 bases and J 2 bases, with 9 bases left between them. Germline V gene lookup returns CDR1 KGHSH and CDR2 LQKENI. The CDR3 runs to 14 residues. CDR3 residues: CASSPGTPNYGYTF. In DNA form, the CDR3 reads TGTGCCAGCTCACCAGGGACACCAAACTATGGCTACACCTTC.

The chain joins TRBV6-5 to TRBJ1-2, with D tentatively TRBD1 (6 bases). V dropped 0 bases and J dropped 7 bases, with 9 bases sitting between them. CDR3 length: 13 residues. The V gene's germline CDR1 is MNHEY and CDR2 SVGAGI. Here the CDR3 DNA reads TGTGCCAGCAGTTACTCGGGGGCGCGTGGCTACACCTTC. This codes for CASSYSGARGYTF.